Each of the 28 T cell receptor beta chains below was sequenced from the same sample in a study of blood T cell repertoires in COVID-19. Here immunoSEQ multiplex PCR was the method, and the copy in TCRdb shows in-frame clones only, minus some. The sample lists roughly 230,000 clones; about 85% were seen once. The specimen sequenced was peripheral blood. All receptors come from a woman older than 75 with acute or convalescent COVID-19.

This rearrangement joins TRBV19 to TRBJ2-2; D unclear. This CDR3 spans 14 amino acids. V was shortened by 5 bases and J by 2 bases, with 9 bases between the two germline ends. The germline gives CDR1 LNHDA, CDR2 SQIVND (reference sequence). CDR3 amino acids: CASSETINTGELFF. The CDR3 DNA reads TGTGCCAGTAGTGAGACAATCAACACCGGGGAGCTGTTTTTT.

The chain carries TRBV7-2 and TRBJ2-6, with 12 bases matching TRBD2. With V trimmed by 5 bases and J by 2 bases, 10 bases remained unmatched. This CDR3 has 19 residues. CDR1 is SGHTA, CDR2 FQGNSA, per germline. The CDR3, as DNA: TGTGCCAGCAGCCCTCTCGGACTAGCGGGGAGAACTGGGGCCAACGTCCTGACTTTC. Amino acid sequence: CASSPLGLAGRTGANVLTF.

The chain combines TRBV21-1 with TRBJ2-6; the tabulated D call, TRBD1, remains unverified against the DNA. TRBV21-1 represents a pseudogene. CDR3 length equals 16 residues. CDR3 protein: CASSKKGQGSANVLTF. DNA for the CDR3: TGTGCCAGCAGCAAAAAAGGGCAGGGGAGCGCCAACGTCCTGACTTTC.

V gene TRBV19 combines with J gene TRBJ2-1; 11 nucleotides agree with TRBD2. The germline V gene encodes CDR1 LNHDA and CDR2 SQIVND (reference sequence). This CDR3 region has 19 residues. V trimming: 1 base; J trimming: 0 bases; junction bases outside the gene matches: 8. The CDR3 nucleotides read TGTGCCAGTAGTATAGCGGGACTAGCGGCCCAGAGCTCCTACAATGAGCAGTTCTTC. As protein: CASSIAGLAAQSSYNEQFF.

V gene TRBV2 combines with J gene TRBJ2-1; a possible D gene is TRBD1 (6 bases). The V gene's germline CDR1 is SNHLY and CDR2 FYNNEI. CDR3 length: 18 amino acids. Trimming stripped 6 bases from V and 0 bases from J, with 21 bases between. CDR3 residues: CASSRDTNLANSYNEQFF. The DNA for the CDR3 is TGTGCCAGCAGCCGGGACACGAATTTAGCGAACTCCTACAATGAGCAGTTCTTC.

The gene calls are TRBV19 and TRBJ2-7, with 8 positions matching TRBD1. Looked up from germline, CDR1 is LNHDA and CDR2 is SQIVND (reference sequence). V lost 4 bases and J lost 2; bases outside the gene matches: 4. CDR3 length: 14 residues. The CDR3 coding sequence is TGTGCCAGTAGTACCAGGGGGCAAACCTACGAGCAGTACTTC. This translates into CASSTRGQTYEQYF. The variable domain in full, completed from reference TRBV19 and TRBJ2-7, reads DGGITQSPKYLFRKEGQNVTLSCEQNLNHDAMYWYRQDPGQGLRLIYYSQIVNDFQKGDIAEGYSVSREKKESFPLTVTSAQKNPTAFYLCASSTRGQTYEQYFGPGTRLTVT.

This clone was detected a few times. V gene TRBV6-5 combines with J gene TRBJ2-1, with D tentatively TRBD2 (5 bases). The CDR3 totals 14 residues. Germline-derived CDR1 and CDR2 are MNHEY and SVGAGI. Between the trimmed V and J ends, which lost 7 bases and 14 bases, there was a span of 24 bases. The CDR3 loop reads CASTPTRGPSGEFF. The CDR3 DNA reads as TGTGCCAGCACCCCTACCCGAGGGCCCTCCGGGGAGTTCTTC.

This sequence joins TRBV5-4 and TRBJ2-7; D is possibly TRBD2 (6 bases). Germline lookup yields CDR1 SGHNT and CDR2 YYREEE (reference sequence). The CDR3 spans 14 residues. V lost 3 bases to trimming and J lost 3 bases, with 13 bases between them. The CDR3 reads CASSSIAGFYEQYF. DNA of the CDR3: TGTGCCAGCAGCTCGATCGCGGGATTCTACGAGCAGTACTTC.

The V gene is TRBV5-6, the J gene TRBJ2-7; no firm D call. CDR1 SGHDT and CDR2 YYEEEE come from the germline V gene. The CDR3 has 13 amino acids. The V gene lost 0 bases and the J gene lost 3 bases, with 7 bases spanning the gap. The CDR3 protein is CASSLAVLYEQYF. DNA of the CDR3: TGTGCCAGCAGCTTGGCGGTGCTCTACGAGCAGTACTTC.

V usage is TRBV5-6 and J usage is TRBJ2-7, with 7 bases fitting TRBD2. V lost 3 bases to trimming and J lost 3 bases; unmatched junction nucleotides: 12. CDR3 length: 16 residues. CDR1 SGHDT and CDR2 YYEEEE come from the germline V gene. The DNA of the CDR3 is TGTGCCAGCAGCTCAGAATCCGGGACTACTCTCTACGAGCAGTACTTC. Its protein product is CASSSESGTTLYEQYF.

This chain uses TRBV10-3 with TRBJ2-1, with 11 bases matching TRBD1. This CDR3 region has 14 residues. Per germline, CDR1 ENHRY and CDR2 SYGVKD. V gave up 11 bases and J gave up 7 bases; unmatched junction bases: 10. The CDR3 protein is CAAYPDRGRNEQFF. CDR3 in DNA: TGTGCCGCCTATCCGGACAGGGGGCGTAATGAGCAGTTCTTC.

This chain links TRBV19 with TRBJ1-2; 7 bases fit TRBD1. CDR1 is LNHDA and CDR2 is SQIVND in the germline V gene (reference sequence). This CDR3 has 15 amino acids. V shed 5 bases and J 8 bases; nucleotides not matched to a gene: 14. The CDR3 sequence: CASSVPRLGGRGYTF. As DNA, the CDR3 is TGTGCCAGTAGTGTCCCCAGATTAGGGGGCCGAGGCTACACCTTC. The whole variable domain, filled in from reference TRBV19 and TRBJ1-2, reads DGGITQSPKYLFRKEGQNVTLSCEQNLNHDAMYWYRQDPGQGLRLIYYSQIVNDFQKGDIAEGYSVSREKKESFPLTVTSAQKNPTAFYLCASSVPRLGGRGYTFGSGTRLTVV.

The chain links TRBV5-6 to TRBJ2-2; 7 bases are a match to TRBD2. The CDR3 consists of 14 residues. The V and J ends lost 0 bases and 6 bases, in that order; junction bases with no gene match: 2. Per germline, CDR1 SGHDT and CDR2 YYEEEE. The CDR3 spells CASSLGLASGELFF. CDR3 DNA sequence: TGTGCCAGCAGCTTGGGACTAGCATCCGGGGAGCTGTTTTTT. Full variable domain (outside the CDR3, taken from reference TRBV5-6 and TRBJ2-2): DAGVTQSPTHLIKTRGQQVTLRCSPKSGHDTVSWYQQALGQGPQFIFQYYEEEERQRGNFPDRFSGHQFPNYSSELNVNALLLGDSALYLCASSLGLASGELFFGEGSRLTVL.

The rearrangement joins TRBV11-1 to TRBJ1-6; 7 bases match TRBD1. Trimming at V came to 3 bases and at J to 6 bases, leaving 8 bases not matched to a gene. The CDR3 consists of 16 residues. Germline V gives CDR1 SGHAT, CDR2 FQDESV (reference sequence). The CDR3: CASSLGQPGINSPLHF. The CDR3 DNA follows: TGTGCCAGCAGCTTGGGACAGCCTGGGATTAATTCACCCCTCCACTTT.

This clone came up once. V gene TRBV10-3 combines with J gene TRBJ1-3; D is undetermined. The V gene lost 4 bases and the J gene lost 1 base, with 11 bases spanning the gap. This CDR3 region has 15 residues. Germline V CDR1 and CDR2: ENHRY, SYGVKD. CDR3 region: CAISASPGSGNTIYF. In nucleotides, the CDR3 is TGTGCCATCAGTGCCAGTCCGGGGTCTGGAAACACCATATATTTT.

The chain couples TRBV5-1 to TRBJ2-3, with a tentative D call TRBD1 (6 bases). The CDR3 runs to 16 residues. Germline CDR1 reads SGHRS; CDR2 reads YFSETQ. The germline V and J ends were trimmed by 0 bases and 4 bases, with 15 bases remaining between them. The CDR3 DNA reads TGCGCCAGCAGCTTGGATGGGGGCCCGCAATCAGATACGCAGTATTTT. It codes for CASSLDGGPQSDTQYF.

This rearrangement joins TRBV30 to TRBJ2-7, with 12 positions matching TRBD2. Germline V gene data show CDR1 as GTSNPN and CDR2 as SVGIG (reference sequence). This CDR3 has 14 amino acids. CDR3 region: CAMTSGSQSYEQYF. The CDR3 DNA reads TGTGCAATGACTAGCGGGAGCCAATCCTACGAGCAGTACTTC.

The V gene is TRBV9, the J gene TRBJ1-2; 9 bases agree with TRBD1. J gave up 8 bases and V 4 bases, and 9 bases lay outside the gene matches. CDR3 length equals 14 residues. Germline loops: CDR1 SGDLS, CDR2 YYNGEE. This CDR3 is CASSPPGTGRGYTF. CDR3 in DNA: TGTGCCAGCAGCCCACCCGGGACAGGGCGAGGCTACACCTTC.

In this sample, this clone turned up once. The chain is built from TRBV19 and TRBJ2-2; 7 bases line up with TRBD2. Germline CDR1 reads LNHDA; CDR2 reads SQIVND (reference sequence). This CDR3 is built from 15 residues. With V trimmed by 4 bases and J by 1 base, 3 bases remained unmatched. The CDR3 loop is CASSSGSLNTGELFF. CDR3 nucleotide sequence: TGTGCCAGTAGTAGCGGGAGCCTGAACACCGGGGAGCTGTTTTTT.

This sequence joins TRBV21-1 and TRBJ2-7; the table names TRBD1, a call not compared with the DNA. TRBV21-1 is flagged as a pseudogene. The CDR3 runs 13 residues. The CDR3 sequence is CASSTPGRSEQYF. In DNA, the CDR3 is TGTGCCAGCAGTACCCCAGGGCGAAGCGAGCAGTACTTC.

The chain uses TRBV5-1 and TRBJ2-5; TRBD2 matches 10 bases. This CDR3 comprises 16 residues. CDR1 and CDR2 (germline): SGHRS, YFSETQ. Trimming took 0 bases from V and 1 from J; bases not matched to a gene: 3. The CDR3 region has the DNA TGCGCCAGCAGCTTGGAGGCTAGCGGGGGCCAAGAGACCCAGTACTTC. It encodes CASSLEASGGQETQYF.

The rearrangement links TRBV1 to TRBJ2-7; whether TRBD2, the table's D call, matches the DNA was not checked. TRBV1 is flagged as a pseudogene. This CDR3 has 15 amino acids. The CDR3, as DNA: TGCACCAGCACCATACTAGCGTTGGTGTCCTACGAGCAGTACTTC. It translates to CTSTILALVSYEQYF.

The V gene is TRBV30, the J gene TRBJ1-5; D is perhaps TRBD1 (5 bases). The CDR3 totals 13 residues. Trimming removed 0 bases from V and 4 bases from J, with 7 bases in between. Germline V CDR1 and CDR2: GTSNPN, SVGIG (reference sequence). The CDR3: CAWSVQGNQPQHF. CDR3 in DNA: TGTGCCTGGAGTGTCCAGGGTAATCAGCCCCAGCATTTT.

Remarks on this clone: This CDR3 is also generated by other DNA sequences in the sample. The gene calls are TRBV29-1 and TRBJ1-1, with 8 bases aligning to TRBD1. This CDR3 contains 13 residues. The V gene end was trimmed by 5 bases and the J gene end by 5 bases; junction bases not matched to a gene: 7. Germline CDR1 reads SQVTM; CDR2 reads ANQGSEA. CDR3 nucleotide sequence: TGCAGCGTTCCTGGACAGGGAGGTACTGAAGCTTTCTTT. Amino acid sequence: CSVPGQGGTEAFF.

The genes are TRBV18 and TRBJ2-5; 11 nucleotides match TRBD2. Unmatched junction bases numbered 6, after V lost 5 bases and J lost 1 base. The CDR3 totals 16 residues. Germline values: CDR1 KGHSH, CDR2 LQKENI. In nucleotides, the CDR3 is TGTGCCAGCTCATCCCGACTAGCGGGACTCCAAGAGACCCAGTACTTC. It encodes CASSSRLAGLQETQYF. The full variable domain, in which reference TRBV18 and TRBJ2-5 provide the parts outside the CDR3, is NAGVMQNPRHLVRRRGQEARLRCSPMKGHSHVYWYRQLPEEGLKFMVYLQKENIIDESGMPKERFSAEFPKEGPSILRIQQVVRGDSAAYFCASSSRLAGLQETQYFGPGTRLLVL.

The V call is TRBV10-3, the J call TRBJ1-1, with TRBD1 as a possible D gene (6 bases). V was clipped by 7 bases and J by 6 bases, with 18 bases between them. From germline, CDR1 is ENHRY and CDR2 SYGVKD. CDR3 length equals 14 residues. CDR3 loop: CAITEVQGPAEAFF. The CDR3 coding sequence is TGTGCCATCACTGAAGTTCAGGGGCCCGCTGAAGCTTTCTTT.

The genes are TRBV7-2 and TRBJ2-1; D might be TRBD2 (7 bases). CDR1 is SGHTA and CDR2 is FQGNSA in the germline V gene. The ends were cut back, 1 base at V and 5 bases at J, with 12 bases in the middle. The CDR3 loop spans 15 amino acids. CDR3 loop: CASSLGGGPNNEQFF. The CDR3, as DNA: TGTGCCAGCAGCTTAGGGGGGGGGCCAAACAATGAGCAGTTCTTC. The full variable domain, with the rest looked up from reference TRBV7-2 and TRBJ2-1, is GAGVSQSPSNKVTEKGKDVELRCDPISGHTALYWYRQSLGQGLEFLIYFQGNSAPDKSGLPSDRFSAERTGGSVSTLTIQRTQQEDSAVYLCASSLGGGPNNEQFFGPGTRLTVL.

The chain carries TRBV14 and TRBJ2-3; TRBD2 is a possible D gene (7 bases). CDR1 and CDR2 from the germline V gene are SGHDN and FVKESK. V was pared by 0 bases and J by 2 bases, with 12 bases between. This CDR3 contains 16 residues. The CDR3 loop reads CASSQDRGGDTDTQYF. CDR3 bases: TGTGCCAGCAGCCAAGACCGAGGGGGGGACACAGATACGCAGTATTTT.